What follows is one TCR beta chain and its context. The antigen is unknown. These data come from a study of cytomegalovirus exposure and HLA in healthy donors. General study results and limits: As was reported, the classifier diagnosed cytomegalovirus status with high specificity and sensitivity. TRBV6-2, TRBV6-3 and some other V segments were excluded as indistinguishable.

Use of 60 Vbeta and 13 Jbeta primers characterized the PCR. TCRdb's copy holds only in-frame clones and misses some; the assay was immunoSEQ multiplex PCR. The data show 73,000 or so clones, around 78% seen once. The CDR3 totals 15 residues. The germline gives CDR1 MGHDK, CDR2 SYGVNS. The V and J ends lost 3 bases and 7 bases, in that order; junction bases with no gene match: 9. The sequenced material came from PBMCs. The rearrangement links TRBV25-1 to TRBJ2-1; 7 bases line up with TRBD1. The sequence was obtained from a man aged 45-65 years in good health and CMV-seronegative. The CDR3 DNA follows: TGTGCCAGCAGTGACGTAGGGGGCTATGTAAATGAGCAGTTCTTC. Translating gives CASSDVGGYVNEQFF.